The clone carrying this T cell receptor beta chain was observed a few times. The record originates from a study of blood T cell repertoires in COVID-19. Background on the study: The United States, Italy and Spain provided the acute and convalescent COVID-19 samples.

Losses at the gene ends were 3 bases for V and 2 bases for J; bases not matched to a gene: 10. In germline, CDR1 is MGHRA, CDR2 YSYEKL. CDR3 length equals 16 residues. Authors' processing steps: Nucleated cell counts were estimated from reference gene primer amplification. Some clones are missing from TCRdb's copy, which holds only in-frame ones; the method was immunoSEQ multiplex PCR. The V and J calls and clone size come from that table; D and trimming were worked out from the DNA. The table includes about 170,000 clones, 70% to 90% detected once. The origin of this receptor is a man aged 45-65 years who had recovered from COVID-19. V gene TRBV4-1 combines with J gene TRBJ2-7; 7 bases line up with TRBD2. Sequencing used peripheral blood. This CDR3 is CASSHAASSGTYEQYF. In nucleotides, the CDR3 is TGCGCCAGCAGCCACGCCGCTTCTAGCGGCACCTACGAGCAGTACTTC.